Listed here is a single T cell receptor (beta chain). The CDR3 has 14 amino acids. V shed 4 bases and J shed 4 bases, with 13 bases lying between them. The V gene's germline CDR1 is LGHDT and CDR2 YNNKEL (reference sequence). This sample was taken from a study of blood T cell repertoires in COVID-19. Turning to the study itself: Sites across the United States, Italy and Spain contributed samples from acute and convalescent COVID-19. The cDNA or gDNA used as material had been derived from T cells, B-cell-depleted T cells, or PBMCs.

Assay: immunoSEQ multiplex PCR; the TCRdb copy retains only in-frame clones and omits some. The sample lists 200,000 to 250,000 clones, about 80% occurring once. The sample taken for sequencing was peripheral blood. This TCR was sampled from an elderly man with acute or convalescent COVID-19. The chain couples TRBV3-1 (or the pseudogene TRBV3-2) to TRBJ1-1; D is undetermined. CDR3 protein: CASSPPVGSTEAFF. The CDR3 DNA reads TGTGCCAGCAGCCCACCGGTAGGGAGCACTGAAGCTTTCTTT.